A single sample gave rise to the 12 T cell receptor beta chains below, sequenced in a study of T cells after yellow fever vaccination. TCRdb re-called the 5' RACE reads with MiXCR, one entry per CDR3 protein. The table shows 200,000 to 250,000 distinct CDR3 sequences, with less than 9% occurring only once. The material sequenced was CD4+ T cells sorted from PBMCs, taken 15 days after the yellow fever booster vaccination. These receptors originate from a man aged 25 to 40 who received the YFV17D yellow fever vaccine.

Note on this clonotype: A read error may be the cause here, since a much bigger clone is one base away. The CDR3 carries no conserved terminal phenylalanine or tryptophan, so it likely arises from a read error. The DNA for the CDR3 is TGCGCCAGCAGCCAACCGAGCGGGAGAGGGACCGGGGAGCTGTTTTCT. This translates into CASSQPSGRGTGELFS. The chain is built from TRBV4-3 and TRBJ2-2; 8 bases match TRBD2. The CDR3 runs to 16 residues. Germline lookup yields CDR1 LGHNA and CDR2 YSLEER. V dropped 2 bases and J dropped 5; count of bases not matched to a gene: 7.

This clonotype has more than one count but fewer than ten. This sequence joins TRBV15 and TRBJ2-7; D may be TRBD1 or TRBD2 (5 bases each). V was pared by 5 bases and J by 2 bases, with 16 bases between. The CDR3 is 15 amino acids. Germline CDR1 reads LNHNV; CDR2 reads YYDKDF (reference sequence). CDR3 amino acids: CATSLRGAGTYEQYF. The CDR3 bases are TGTGCCACCAGCCTCCGGGGCGCAGGGACCTACGAGCAGTACTTC. Full variable domain (rest looked up from reference TRBV15 and TRBJ2-7): DAMVIQNPRYQVTQFGKPVTLSCSQTLNHNVMYWYQQKSSQAPKLLFHYYDKDFNNEADTPDNFQSRRPNTSFCFLDIRSPGLGDTAMYLCATSLRGAGTYEQYFGPGTRLTVT.

This clonotype was detected only a few times. V usage is TRBV20-1 and J usage is TRBJ2-3; D ambiguous. Per the germline V gene, CDR1 is DFQATT and CDR2 is SNEGSKA (reference sequence). V shed 6 bases and J shed 1 base, with 17 bases lying between them. This CDR3 region has 15 residues. The CDR3 DNA follows: TGCAGTGCGAGAAATTATTACAGAGGCACAGATACGCAGTATTTT. Translation: CSARNYYRGTDTQYF.

The genes are TRBV12-3 or TRBV12-4 and TRBJ2-2, with 8 bases lining up with TRBD2. The junction had 5 bases not matched to a gene; V was cut back by 5 bases and J by 6 bases. This CDR3 spans 14 amino acids. As DNA, the CDR3 is TGTGCCAGCAGTCATCGGGGGGGATCCGGGGAGCTGTTTTTT. Its protein is CASSHRGGSGELFF.

This CDR3 is CASSGAGTSGLSRQFF. CDR3 nucleotide sequence: TGTGCCAGCAGCGGAGCCGGGACTAGCGGGCTATCTCGACAGTTCTTC. The chain joins TRBV5-5 to TRBJ2-1, with TRBD2 matching over 12 bases. The J segment lost 13 bases and the V segment lost 4 bases, leaving 15 bases of the junction unmatched. This CDR3 is built from 16 residues. In germline, CDR1 is SGHKS, CDR2 YYEKEE (reference sequence).

The rearrangement links TRBV28 to TRBJ2-5; perhaps TRBD2 as D (6 bases). CDR3 length equals 13 residues. Trimming removed 6 bases from V and 4 bases from J, with 12 bases in between. Germline V lookup: CDR1 MDHEN, CDR2 SYDVKM. The chain's CDR3 is CASRLGTLETQYF. CDR3 sequence (DNA): TGTGCCAGCAGGCTCGGGACTTTAGAGACCCAGTACTTC.

Worth noting for this clonotype: The junction departs from germline at one end; a sequencing error may be responsible. This chain links TRBV3-1 with TRBJ2-1; 8 bases map to TRBD2. The CDR3 consists of 18 residues. The germline gives CDR1 LGHDT, CDR2 YNNKEL (reference sequence). The CDR3 spells CARSPTSGRPAGYNEQFF. The CDR3 nucleotides read TGTGCCCGCAGCCCTACTAGCGGCCGCCCCGCGGGCTACAATGAGCAGTTCTTC.

The DNA for the CDR3 is TGCAGCGTGAAACTAGCGGGAGAATACGAGCAGTACTTC. Translating it yields CSVKLAGEYEQYF. This chain links TRBV29-1 with TRBJ2-7; the match to TRBD2 covers 11 bases. Looked up from germline, CDR1 is SQVTM and CDR2 is ANQGSEA. The CDR3 sequence is 13 residues long. Trimming cost V 6 bases and J 4 bases; bases outside gene matches: 5.

This clonotype was counted many times. This chain uses TRBV20-1 with TRBJ2-5; 10 bases match TRBD2. Germline V CDR1 and CDR2: DFQATT, SNEGSKA (reference sequence). This CDR3 region has 14 residues. V was pared by 1 base and J by 3 bases, with 2 bases of the junction left unmatched. CDR3 coding DNA: TGCAGTGCTAGAGGGACTAGCGGAGAAGAGACCCAGTACTTC. It is translated as CSARGTSGEETQYF.

The chain combines TRBV7-6 with TRBJ2-5; 11 nucleotides match TRBD1. Germline values: CDR1 SGHVS, CDR2 FNYEAQ. The J segment lost 0 bases and the V segment lost 5 bases, leaving 2 bases of the junction unmatched. CDR3 length: 15 residues. The CDR3 here is CASSGTGGNQETQYF. Written as DNA, the CDR3 is TGTGCCAGCAGCGGGACAGGGGGGAACCAAGAGACCCAGTACTTC.

The table lists this clonotype with a few counts. The chain couples TRBV18 to TRBJ2-3; weak D call: TRBD1 (6 bases). Trimming took 9 bases from V and 4 from J, leaving 20 bases between them. Germline V gene data show CDR1 as KGHSH and CDR2 as LQKENI. The CDR3 is 15 residues long. The CDR3 loop is CASDKGTRGADTQYF. The CDR3 bases are TGTGCCAGTGACAAAGGGACAAGAGGAGCAGATACGCAGTATTTT.

This clonotype was observed a few times. The rearrangement links TRBV7-7 to TRBJ2-3; D remains ambiguous. CDR1 SSHAT and CDR2 FNYEAQ come from the germline V gene (reference sequence). The CDR3 runs 13 residues. This CDR3 is CASGVSNTDTQYF. The CDR3 bases are TGTGCTAGTGGAGTTAGCAACACAGATACGCAGTATTTT.